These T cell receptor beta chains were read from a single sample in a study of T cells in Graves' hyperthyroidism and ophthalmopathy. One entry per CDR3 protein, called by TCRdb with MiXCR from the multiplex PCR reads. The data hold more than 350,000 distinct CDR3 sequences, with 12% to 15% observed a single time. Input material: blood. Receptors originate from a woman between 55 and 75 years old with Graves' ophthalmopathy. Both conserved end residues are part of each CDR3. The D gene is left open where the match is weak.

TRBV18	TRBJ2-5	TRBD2	CASSPTSLQETQYF
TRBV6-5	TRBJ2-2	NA	CASSYGRRAGRTGELFF
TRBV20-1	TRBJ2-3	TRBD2	CSARVSGSDTQYF
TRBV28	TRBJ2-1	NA	CAIRSYNEQFF
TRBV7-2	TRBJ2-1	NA	CASSPTSGGHEQFF
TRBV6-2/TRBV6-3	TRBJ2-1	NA	CASSSTGVGSYNEQFF
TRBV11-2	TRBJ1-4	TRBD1	CASSLGPGQGGEKLFF
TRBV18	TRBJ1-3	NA	CASSPRTGSNGNTIYF
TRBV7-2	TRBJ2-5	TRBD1	CASSYPPGTGVKRETQYF
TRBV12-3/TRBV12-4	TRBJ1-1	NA	CASTQTRDSGAFF